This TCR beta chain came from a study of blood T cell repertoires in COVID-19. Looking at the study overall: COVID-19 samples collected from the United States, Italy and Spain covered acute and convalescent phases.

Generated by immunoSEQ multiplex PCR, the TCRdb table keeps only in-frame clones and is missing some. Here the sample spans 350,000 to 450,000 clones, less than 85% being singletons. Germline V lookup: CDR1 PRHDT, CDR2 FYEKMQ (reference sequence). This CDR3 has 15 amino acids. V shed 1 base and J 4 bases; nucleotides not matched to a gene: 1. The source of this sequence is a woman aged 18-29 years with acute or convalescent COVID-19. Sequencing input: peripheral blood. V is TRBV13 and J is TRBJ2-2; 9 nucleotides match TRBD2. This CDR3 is CASSLVAGATGELFF. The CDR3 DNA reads TGTGCCAGCAGCTTAGTAGCGGGGGCCACCGGGGAGCTGTTTTTT.